This TCR beta chain was observed in a study of shared clonotypes between healthy human individuals. V was cut by 0 bases and J by 0 bases, with 6 bases left in between. The CDR3 is 14 residues long. Germline V gene data show CDR1 as SGHNT and CDR2 as YENEEA. CD8 cells classed as naive were CD45RO-negative and positively selected for CCR7, excluding terminally differentiated effector memory CD45RA+ cells. The repertoire was sequenced with immunoSEQ multiplex PCR; TCRdb's copy has only in-frame clones and lacks some. The sample holds 630,000 or so clones, 98% seen once. The sequencing sample was made of naive CD8+ T cells sorted from blood. The chain joins TRBV11-3 to TRBJ2-7; D unclear. This TCR was sampled from a young man in good health. The chain's CDR3 is CASSLEVNSYEQYF. The CDR3 region has the DNA TGTGCCAGCAGCTTAGAGGTGAACTCCTACGAGCAGTACTTC. The variable domain in full, with the rest retrieved from reference TRBV11-3 and TRBJ2-7, is EAGVVQSPRYKIIEKKQPVAFWCNPISGHNTLYWYLQNLGQGPELLIRYENEEAVDDSQLPKDRFSAERLKGVDSTLKIQPAELGDSAVYLCASSLEVNSYEQYFGPGTRLTVT.